This T cell receptor beta chain came from a study of blood T cell repertoires in COVID-19. Whole-study context: Nucleic acid was either cDNA or gDNA, and it came from T cells, B-cell-depleted T cells, or PBMCs.

Produced via immunoSEQ multiplex PCR; TCRdb's table is partial and in-frame only. The repertoire holds about 250,000 clones, approximately 89% seen once, with approximately 6% in the top ten. CDR1 and CDR2 from the germline V gene are PRHDT and FYEKMQ (reference sequence). V was clipped by 0 bases and J by 9 bases, with 14 bases between them. The CDR3 has 14 amino acids. The TCR originated in a woman aged 30 to 39 with COVID-19, enrolled during active disease. Sequenced input: peripheral blood. The chain is built from TRBV13 and TRBJ1-1; tentative D call: TRBD1 (5 bases). DNA for the CDR3: TGTGCCAGCAGCTTAGGGGCGGGGGGTAAGAAAGCTTTCTTT. Amino acids: CASSLGAGGKKAFF.